This T cell receptor beta chain was recovered during a study of blood T cell repertoires in COVID-19. On the study more broadly: The study drew acute and convalescent COVID-19 samples from the United States, Italy and Spain.

This clone appeared once. Assay used: immunoSEQ multiplex PCR; TCRdb lists only in-frame clones, some missing. In the table there are about 120,000 clones, 85% to 90% of which are singletons. This CDR3 region has 14 residues. The ends lost 5 bases at V and 9 bases at J; junction bases unmatched: 12. CDR1 and CDR2 from the germline V gene are GTSNPN and SVGIG (reference sequence). The receptor was derived from a man between 65 and 80 years old with active or convalescent COVID-19. The sequenced sample was peripheral blood. This sequence joins TRBV30 and TRBJ2-1, with 8 bases aligning to TRBD2. The CDR3 loop reads CAWGGSGSVSEQFF. For the CDR3, the DNA is TGTGCCTGGGGGGGGAGCGGGAGTGTAAGTGAGCAGTTCTTC.